This T cell receptor (beta chain) was profiled in a study of T-cell reconstitution after alpha-beta-depleted transplantation in children. This clonotype turned up a few times. The trim removed 8 bases at V and 5 bases at J, leaving 9 bases unmatched. The CDR3 extends over 14 amino acids. Construction of the TCRbeta library involved unique molecular identifiers. Each CDR3 protein gets one entry after TCRdb re-called the PCR reads with MiXCR. The sample contains about 900,000 distinct CDR3 sequences, around 30% of which appear only once. Specimen: PBMCs, mostly from graft donor cells, collected 360 days after TCRalphabeta/CD19-depleted stem cell transplant. This TCR derives from a boy younger than two who had a stem cell transplant for SCID, so the T cells may come from the graft donor. The chain recombines TRBV12-3 or TRBV12-4 with TRBJ2-1, with TRBD2 identical over 7 bases. The CDR3 DNA reads as TGTGCCAGCGGGCCCTCGGGGGGACACAATGAGCAGTTCTTC. Its protein product is CASGPSGGHNEQFF.